The source of this T cell receptor beta chain is a study of blood T cells in healthy people across ages. PCR was performed a second time for about 6 to 12 cycles using a sample-barcoded 5' primer and a J-beta primer mix. TCRdb used MiXCR to reprocess the 5' RACE reads, holding one entry per CDR3 protein. The sample shows 700,000 to 850,000 distinct CDR3 sequences, about 34% of them seen only once. Germline V lookup: CDR1 DFQATT, CDR2 SNEGSKA (reference sequence). Trimming took 6 bases from V and 6 from J, leaving 22 bases between them. This CDR3 is 15 amino acids long. This clonotype originated in a man aged 18 to 29 in good health. The sample comprised blood. The chain recombines TRBV20-1 with TRBJ2-3, with a possible D match to TRBD1 (6 bases). The CDR3 nucleotides are TGCAGTGCACGTGCCGACAGGATTTATGAGGATACGCAGTATTTT. Translation gives CSARADRIYEDTQYF.